The next 21 T cell receptor beta chains were all read from a single sample in a study of vaccination and CD4 T cells after COVID-19. These receptors lack a known antigen. Cultured CD4+ T cells had their DNA profiled by the Oncomine TCR Beta short-read assay. TCRdb reprocessed the PCR reads via MiXCR and lists one record per CDR3 protein. This table holds 6,900 or so distinct CDR3 sequences, approximately 37% found once. Treatment specified: approximately 9-day PBMC culture with coronavirus spike peptide pools or control peptides (ViraFEST assay). It was before the COVID-19 pandemic (2011-2018) that the unexposed donor's CD4+ T cells were collected. Sequences were obtained from CD4+ T cells from blood, cultured in vitro. The receptors derive from a human donor in good health.

The V gene is TRBV30, the J gene TRBJ1-6; D gene unclear. CDR3 length equals 14 residues. Germline V gives CDR1 GTSNPN, CDR2 SVGIG (reference sequence). The germline V and J ends were trimmed by 4 bases and 10 bases, with 17 bases remaining between them. In DNA, the CDR3 is TGTGCCTGGAACCCCCCAGGAACGGTCTCACCCCTCCACTTT. It codes for CAWNPPGTVSPLHF.

J is TRBJ2-7 and V is TRBV21-1; the table's D call, TRBD1, was not checked against the DNA. TRBV21-1 is deemed a pseudogene. This CDR3 is built from 15 residues. The CDR3 region has the DNA TGTGCCAGCAGCACACAGACAGGGGCGGGCTACGAGCAGTACTTC. Translated: CASSTQTGAGYEQYF.

The sample holds a few counts of this clonotype. The chain combines TRBV6-5 with TRBJ1-2; possible D gene TRBD1, 6 bases. Germline V gene data show CDR1 as MNHEY and CDR2 as SVGAGI. The CDR3 runs to 14 residues. Deletions cut 0 bases from V and 8 bases from J, with 13 bases between. This chain's CDR3 is CASSYSNRVRGYTF. DNA for the CDR3: TGTGCCAGCAGTTACTCGAACAGGGTTAGAGGCTACACCTTC.

This chain joins TRBV19 and TRBJ1-6, with D uncertain. The V gene lost 3 bases and the J gene lost 14 bases, with 14 bases spanning the gap. The CDR3 covers 13 residues. In germline, CDR1 is LNHDA, CDR2 SQIVND (reference sequence). The CDR3 spells CASSILEGPTLHF. The DNA of the CDR3 is TGTGCCAGTAGTATCCTAGAGGGCCCAACCCTCCACTTT. Based on the CDR3 plus reference TRBV19 and TRBJ1-6, the full variable domain is DGGITQSPKYLFRKEGQNVTLSCEQNLNHDAMYWYRQDPGQGLRLIYYSQIVNDFQKGDIAEGYSVSREKKESFPLTVTSAQKNPTAFYLCASSILEGPTLHFGNGTRLTVT.

The chain recombines TRBV6-1 with TRBJ2-4; 8 bases map to TRBD2. This CDR3 region has 15 residues. Germline lookup yields CDR1 MNHNS and CDR2 SASEGT. The V segment lost 3 bases and the J segment 2 bases; nucleotides outside the gene matches: 3. DNA of the CDR3: TGTGCCAGCAGTGAGGCGGGGGGCACCAAAAACATTCAGTACTTC. This encodes CASSEAGGTKNIQYF.

The chain uses TRBV2 and TRBJ1-5, with a weak D call TRBD1 (5 bases). Trimming left V 6 bases short and J 0 bases short, with 6 bases between. From germline, CDR1 is SNHLY and CDR2 FYNNEI. The CDR3 has 13 residues. CDR3 nucleotides: TGTGCCAGCAGGGACAATAGCAATCAGCCCCAGCATTTT. Translating gives CASRDNSNQPQHF.

The chain is built from TRBV5-1 and TRBJ2-2; no clear D gene. Germline V lookup: CDR1 SGHRS, CDR2 YFSETQ. This CDR3 is built from 16 residues. The V and J ends lost 1 base and 0 bases respectively, with 10 bases between them. CDR3 nucleotides: TGCGCCAGCAGCTTGTTACTGACAACGAACACCGGGGAGCTGTTTTTT. It encodes CASSLLLTTNTGELFF.

This clonotype was observed once. A junction end diverges from the germline sequence, so it may reflect a read error. This chain uses TRBV5-3 with TRBJ1-2, with D possibly being TRBD1 (5 bases). TRBV5-3 is annotated as an ORF whose role is uncertain. This CDR3 has 14 amino acids. The CDR3, as DNA: TGTGCCAGCAGCTTATTGACAGAACTCTATGGCTACACCTTC. This translates into CASSLLTELYGYTF.

This clonotype was counted a few times. This chain uses TRBV11-2 with TRBJ2-1, with 11 bases aligning to TRBD2. CDR3 size: 15 residues. The V segment lost 3 bases and the J segment 8 bases; nucleotides outside the gene matches: 6. Germline V lookup: CDR1 SGHAT, CDR2 FQNNGV. The CDR3 sequence: CASSLGTSGVYEQFF. CDR3 in DNA: TGTGCCAGCAGCTTGGGGACTAGCGGTGTCTATGAGCAGTTCTTC.

The rearrangement joins TRBV10-1 to TRBJ2-3, with D perhaps matching TRBD2 (6 bases). The germline gives CDR1 WNHNN, CDR2 SYGVQD (reference sequence). V was clipped by 6 bases and J by 0 bases, with 10 bases between them. The CDR3 sequence is 14 residues long. CDR3 DNA sequence: TGCGCCAGCAGCCGGGGGTTCAGCACAGATACGCAGTATTTT. As protein: CASSRGFSTDTQYF.

The V and J genes are TRBV20-1 and TRBJ1-3; a possible D gene is TRBD1 (5 bases). CDR1 is DFQATT, CDR2 SNEGSKA, per germline (reference sequence). V shed 0 bases and J shed 2 bases, with 23 bases lying between them. This CDR3 has 19 residues. The CDR3 DNA sequence: TGCAGTGCTAGAGAGGGAATCGGGACTCCTGGGGCCGCTGGAAACACCATATATTTT. This translates into CSAREGIGTPGAAGNTIYF.

The chain carries TRBV20-1 and TRBJ2-5, with D perhaps TRBD2 (5 bases). This CDR3 is built from 13 residues. V was clipped by 1 base and J by 2 bases, with 8 bases between them. From germline, CDR1 is DFQATT and CDR2 SNEGSKA (reference sequence). In DNA form, the CDR3 reads TGCAGTGCTAGAGGGTCGGGGCAAGAGACCCAGTACTTC. Its translation: CSARGSGQETQYF.

The V gene is TRBV5-1, the J gene TRBJ2-7, with TRBD2 as a possible D gene (5 bases). CDR3 size: 15 residues. In germline, CDR1 is SGHRS, CDR2 YFSETQ. V lost 2 bases and J lost 0, with 12 bases in between. The CDR3 sequence is CASSLSGVVSYEQYF. Written as DNA, the CDR3 is TGCGCCAGCAGCTTAAGCGGAGTTGTCTCCTACGAGCAGTACTTC.

This clonotype has just a few counts. V is TRBV20-1 and J is TRBJ2-7, with TRBD1 matching over 9 bases. Trimming took 0 bases from V and 7 from J; bases not matched to a gene: 16. Germline CDR1 DFQATT, CDR2 SNEGSKA (reference sequence). The length of the CDR3 is 17 residues. CDR3 region: CSARDWGQGVTGGEQYF. The CDR3 coding sequence is TGCAGTGCTAGAGATTGGGGACAGGGTGTTACGGGCGGGGAGCAGTACTTC.

This clonotype came up a few times. The chain combines TRBV6-1 with TRBJ1-5; D gene unclear. V lost 6 bases and J lost 4, with 10 bases in between. From germline, CDR1 is MNHNS and CDR2 SASEGT. The length of the CDR3 is 13 residues. The CDR3 is CASSPTRNQPQHF. DNA of the CDR3: TGTGCCAGCAGCCCTACCCGAAATCAGCCCCAGCATTTT.

This clonotype was recorded once. This chain links TRBV5-6 with TRBJ1-2, with D perhaps TRBD1 (5 bases). This CDR3 has 15 amino acids. Germline V CDR1 and CDR2: SGHDT, YYEEEE. V lost 0 bases, J lost 5 bases, and 14 bases lay in between. CDR3 DNA: TGTGCCAGCAGCTTGGTTCAGGGCAGGAGGTATGGCTACACCTTC. Its protein product is CASSLVQGRRYGYTF.

This clonotype was detected a few times. The genes are TRBV7-9 and TRBJ2-6; D gene unclear. The CDR3 runs 15 residues. Germline V gives CDR1 SEHNR, CDR2 FQNEAQ (reference sequence). V shed 2 bases and J shed 0 bases, with 5 bases lying between them. This chain's CDR3 is CASSLSSSGANVLTF. In DNA, the CDR3 is TGTGCCAGCAGCTTAAGTAGCTCTGGGGCCAACGTCCTGACTTTC. Complete variable domain (other parts from reference TRBV7-9 and TRBJ2-6): DTGVSQNPRHKITKRGQNVTFRCDPISEHNRLYWYRQTLGQGPEFLTYFQNEAQLEKSRLLSDRFSAERPKGSFSTLEIQRTEQGDSAMYLCASSLSSSGANVLTFGAGSRLTVL.

This clonotype turned up a few times. The V and J genes are TRBV12-3 or TRBV12-4 and TRBJ1-2, with a possible D match to TRBD1 (6 bases). Trimming took off 6 bases at V and 6 bases at J, with 14 bases between the two ends. The CDR3 runs 13 residues. The DNA of the CDR3 is TGTGCCAGCAGCCCGGGGGCCCGCGATGGCTACACCTTC. Its translation is CASSPGARDGYTF.

V usage is TRBV20-1 and J usage is TRBJ1-1, with a tentative D call TRBD1 (5 bases). CDR3 length: 15 residues. V lost 1 base to trimming and J lost 2 bases, with 14 bases between them. Germline-derived CDR1 and CDR2 are DFQATT and SNEGSKA (reference sequence). The CDR3 sequence is CSARVRGRGNTEAFF. In DNA, the CDR3 is TGCAGTGCTAGAGTACGGGGAAGGGGTAACACTGAAGCTTTCTTT.

The chain employs TRBV6-1 and TRBJ2-4; weak D call: TRBD2 (7 bases). Trimming shortened V by 7 bases and J by 6 bases, and 19 bases separated the two germline ends. This CDR3 has 15 residues. Per germline, CDR1 MNHNS and CDR2 SASEGT. The CDR3 is CASTPSRGAVNIQYF. The CDR3 coding sequence is TGTGCCAGCACCCCCAGTCGGGGGGCCGTAAACATTCAGTACTTC.

This clonotype was found a few times. The gene calls are TRBV30 and TRBJ1-5; 9 nucleotides align to TRBD1. Germline CDR1 GTSNPN, CDR2 SVGIG (reference sequence). This CDR3 has 13 residues. V was pared by 5 bases and J by 4 bases, with 3 bases of the junction left unmatched. In DNA, the CDR3 is TGTGCCTGGGGACAGGGGTCTAATCAGCCCCAGCATTTT. Its protein product is CAWGQGSNQPQHF.